This T cell receptor (beta chain) was sequenced for a study of CD8 T cells in Susac syndrome. Study-level information: More than 5 sequenced Susac syndrome patients had clinically active disease, while about 8 were in remission.

When the RNA was reverse transcribed, random hexamers were used with an input of roughly 0.45 to 1 ug. The method of amplification for TCR beta CDR3 was immunoSEQ multiplex PCR, covering 54 Vbeta and 13 Jbeta. TCRdb used MiXCR to reprocess the immunoSEQ multiplex PCR reads, holding one entry per CDR3 protein. The table shows roughly 150,000 distinct CDR3 sequences, with 85% to 95% occurring only once. Sequencing targeted TCR beta in blood CD8+ and CD4+ T cells. Study-wide results and limits: The CD4+ T cell repertoires from Susac syndrome exhibited no clonal expansion.

This clonotype was counted a single time. Antigen unknown. Trimming at V came to 5 bases and at J to 4 bases, leaving 5 bases not matched to a gene. The CDR3 is made up of 15 amino acids. The clonotype comes from a human donor with Susac syndrome. The chain uses TRBV12-3 or TRBV12-4 and TRBJ1-2; 12 bases match TRBD1. The sequenced sample consisted of CD4+ T cells from PBMCs. CDR3 region: CASSAGQGAVYGYTF. The CDR3 DNA reads as TGTGCCAGCAGTGCGGGACAGGGGGCAGTCTATGGCTACACCTTC.